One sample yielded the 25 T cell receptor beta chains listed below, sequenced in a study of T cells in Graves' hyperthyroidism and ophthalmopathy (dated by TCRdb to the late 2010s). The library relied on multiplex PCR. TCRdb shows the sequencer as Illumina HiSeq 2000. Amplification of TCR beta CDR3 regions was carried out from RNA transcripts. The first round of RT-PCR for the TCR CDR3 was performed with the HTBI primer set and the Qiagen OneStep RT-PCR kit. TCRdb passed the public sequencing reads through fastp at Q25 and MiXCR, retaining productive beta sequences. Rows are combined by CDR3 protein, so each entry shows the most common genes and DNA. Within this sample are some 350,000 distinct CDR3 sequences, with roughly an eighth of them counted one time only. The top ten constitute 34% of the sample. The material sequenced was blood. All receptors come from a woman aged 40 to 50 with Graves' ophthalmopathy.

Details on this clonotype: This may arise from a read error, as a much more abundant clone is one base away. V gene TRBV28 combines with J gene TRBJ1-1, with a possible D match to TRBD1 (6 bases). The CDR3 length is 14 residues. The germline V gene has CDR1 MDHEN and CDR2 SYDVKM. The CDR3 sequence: CASSLTGWGPETFF. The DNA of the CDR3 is TGTGCCAGCAGTTTAACTGGATGGGGGCCTGAAACTTTCTTT.

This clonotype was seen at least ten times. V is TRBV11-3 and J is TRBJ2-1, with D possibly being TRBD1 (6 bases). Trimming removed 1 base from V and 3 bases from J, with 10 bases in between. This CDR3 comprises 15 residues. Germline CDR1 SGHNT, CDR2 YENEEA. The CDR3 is CASSLGQGIYNEQFF. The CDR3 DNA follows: TGTGCCAGCAGCTTAGGCCAGGGGATCTACAATGAGCAGTTCTTC.

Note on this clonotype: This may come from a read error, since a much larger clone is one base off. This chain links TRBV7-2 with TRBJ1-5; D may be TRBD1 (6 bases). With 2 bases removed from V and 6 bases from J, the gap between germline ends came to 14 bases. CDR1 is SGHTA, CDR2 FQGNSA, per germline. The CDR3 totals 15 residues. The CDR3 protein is CASSLQGWESQPQHF. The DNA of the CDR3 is TGTGCCAGCAGCTTACAGGGGTGGGAAAGTCAGCCCCAGCATTTT.

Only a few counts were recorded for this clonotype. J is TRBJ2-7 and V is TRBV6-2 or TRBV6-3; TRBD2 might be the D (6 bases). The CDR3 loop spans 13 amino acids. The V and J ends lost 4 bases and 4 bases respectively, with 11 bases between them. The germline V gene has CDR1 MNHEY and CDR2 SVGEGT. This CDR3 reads CASSWGLPYEQYF. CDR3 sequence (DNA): TGTGCCAGCAGTTGGGGACTTCCGTACGAGCAGTACTTC.

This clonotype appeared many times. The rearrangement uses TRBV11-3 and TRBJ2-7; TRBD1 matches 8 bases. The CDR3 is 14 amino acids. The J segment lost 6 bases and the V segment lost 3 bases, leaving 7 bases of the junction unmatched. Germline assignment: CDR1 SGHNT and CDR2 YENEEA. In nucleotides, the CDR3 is TGTGCCAGCAGCTTGATCAGGGGGCGAGGCGAGCAGTACTTC. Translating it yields CASSLIRGRGEQYF.

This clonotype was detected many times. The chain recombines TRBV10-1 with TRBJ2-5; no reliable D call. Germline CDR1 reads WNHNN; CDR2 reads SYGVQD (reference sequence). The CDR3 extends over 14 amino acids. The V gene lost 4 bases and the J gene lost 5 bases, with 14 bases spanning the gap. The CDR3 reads CASSAERAAETQYF. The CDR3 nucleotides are TGCGCCAGCAGTGCGGAAAGGGCAGCTGAGACCCAGTACTTC.

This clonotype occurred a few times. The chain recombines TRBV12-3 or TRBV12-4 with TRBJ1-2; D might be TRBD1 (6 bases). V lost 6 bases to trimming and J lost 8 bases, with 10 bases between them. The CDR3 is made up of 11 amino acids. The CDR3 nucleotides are TGTGCCAGCAGGTTCGGGGGCGGCTACACCTTC. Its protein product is CASRFGGGYTF.

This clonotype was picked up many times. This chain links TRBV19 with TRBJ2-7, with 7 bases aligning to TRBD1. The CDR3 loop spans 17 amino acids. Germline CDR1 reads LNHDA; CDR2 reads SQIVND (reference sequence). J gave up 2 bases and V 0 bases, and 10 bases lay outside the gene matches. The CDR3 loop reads CASSIDPGLRGPYEQYF. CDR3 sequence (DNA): TGTGCCAGTAGTATAGATCCGGGCCTGAGGGGGCCCTACGAGCAGTACTTC. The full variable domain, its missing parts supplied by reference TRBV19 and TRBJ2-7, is DGGITQSPKYLFRKEGQNVTLSCEQNLNHDAMYWYRQDPGQGLRLIYYSQIVNDFQKGDIAEGYSVSREKKESFPLTVTSAQKNPTAFYLCASSIDPGLRGPYEQYFGPGTRLTVT.

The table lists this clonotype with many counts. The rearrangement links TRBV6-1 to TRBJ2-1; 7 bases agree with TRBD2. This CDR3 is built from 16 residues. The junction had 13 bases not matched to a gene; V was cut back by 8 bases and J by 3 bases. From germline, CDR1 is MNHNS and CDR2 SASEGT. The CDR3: CASDKAGKKVYNEQFF. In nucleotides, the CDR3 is TGTGCCAGCGACAAAGCGGGGAAAAAAGTCTACAATGAGCAGTTCTTC.

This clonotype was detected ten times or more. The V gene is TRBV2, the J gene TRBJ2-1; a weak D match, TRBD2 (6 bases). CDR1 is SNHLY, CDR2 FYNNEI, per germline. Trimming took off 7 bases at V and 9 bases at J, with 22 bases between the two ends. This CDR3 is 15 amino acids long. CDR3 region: CASIGIAVGFGEQFF. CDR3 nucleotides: TGTGCCAGCATTGGGATAGCGGTTGGATTCGGTGAGCAGTTCTTC. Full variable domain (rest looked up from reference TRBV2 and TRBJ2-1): EPEVTQTPSHQVTQMGQEVILRCVPISNHLYFYWYRQILGQKVEFLVSFYNNEISEKSEIFDDQFSVERPDGSNFTLKIRSTKLEDSAMYFCASIGIAVGFGEQFFGPGTRLTVL.

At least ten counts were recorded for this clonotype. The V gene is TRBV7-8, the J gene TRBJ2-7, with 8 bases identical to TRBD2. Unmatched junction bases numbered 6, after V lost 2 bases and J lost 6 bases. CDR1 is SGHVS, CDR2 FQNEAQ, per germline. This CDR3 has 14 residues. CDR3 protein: CASSLSGRFGEQYF. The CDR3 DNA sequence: TGTGCCAGCAGCTTAAGCGGGAGATTCGGCGAGCAGTACTTC. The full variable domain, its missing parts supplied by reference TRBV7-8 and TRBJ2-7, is GAGVSQSPRYKVAKRGQDVALRCDPISGHVSLFWYQQALGQGPEFLTYFQNEAQLDKSGLPSDRFFAERPEGSVSTLKIQRTQQEDSAVYLCASSLSGRFGEQYFGPGTRLTVT.

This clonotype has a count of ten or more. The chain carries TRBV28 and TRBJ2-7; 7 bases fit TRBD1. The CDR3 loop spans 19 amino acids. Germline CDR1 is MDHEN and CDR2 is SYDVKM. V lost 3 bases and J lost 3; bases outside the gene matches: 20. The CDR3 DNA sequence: TGTGCCAGCAGTTTGGTCCTGGGCCCGAGACAGGGTCGCGGCTACGAGCAGTACTTC. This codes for CASSLVLGPRQGRGYEQYF.

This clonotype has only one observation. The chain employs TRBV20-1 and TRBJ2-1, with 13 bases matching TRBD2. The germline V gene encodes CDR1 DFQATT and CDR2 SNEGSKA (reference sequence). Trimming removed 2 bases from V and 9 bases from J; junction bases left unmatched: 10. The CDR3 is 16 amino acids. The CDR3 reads CSARQRGLAGVTEQFF. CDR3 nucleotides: TGCAGTGCTAGACAGCGAGGACTAGCGGGAGTTACTGAGCAGTTCTTC.

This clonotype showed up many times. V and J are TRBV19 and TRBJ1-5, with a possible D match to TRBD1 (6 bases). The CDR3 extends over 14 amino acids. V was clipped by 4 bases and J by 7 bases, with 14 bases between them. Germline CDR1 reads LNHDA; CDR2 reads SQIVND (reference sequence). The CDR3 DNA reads TGTGCCAGTAGTAGCCAGGGGCAGAGACAGCCCCAGCATTTT. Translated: CASSSQGQRQPQHF.

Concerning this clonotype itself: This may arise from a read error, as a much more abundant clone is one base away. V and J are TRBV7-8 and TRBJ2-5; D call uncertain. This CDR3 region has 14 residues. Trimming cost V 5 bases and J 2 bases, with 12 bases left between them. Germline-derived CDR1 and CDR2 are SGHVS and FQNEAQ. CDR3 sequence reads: CASSPPVWQETQYF. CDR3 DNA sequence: TGTGCCAGCAGCCCACCTGTCTGGCAAGAGACCCAGTACTTC.

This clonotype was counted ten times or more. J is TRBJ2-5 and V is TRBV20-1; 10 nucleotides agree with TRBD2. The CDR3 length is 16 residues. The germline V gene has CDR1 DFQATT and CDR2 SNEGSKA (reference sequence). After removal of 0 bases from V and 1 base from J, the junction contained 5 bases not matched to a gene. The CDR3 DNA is TGCAGTGCTAGAGATCTCGCTAGCGGGGGCCAAGAGACCCAGTACTTC. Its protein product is CSARDLASGGQETQYF.

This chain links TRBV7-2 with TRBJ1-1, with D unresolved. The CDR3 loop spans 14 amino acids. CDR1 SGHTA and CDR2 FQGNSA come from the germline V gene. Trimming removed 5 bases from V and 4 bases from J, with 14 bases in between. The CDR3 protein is CASSPTPTTTEAFF. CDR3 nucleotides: TGTGCCAGCAGCCCAACGCCGACGACCACTGAAGCTTTCTTT.

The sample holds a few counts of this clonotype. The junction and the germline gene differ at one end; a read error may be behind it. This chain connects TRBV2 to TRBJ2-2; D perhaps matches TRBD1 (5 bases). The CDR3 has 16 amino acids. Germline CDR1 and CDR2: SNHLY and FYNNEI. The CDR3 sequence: CAGSEKGSSGTGELFF. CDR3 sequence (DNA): TGTGCCGGCAGTGAAAAGGGGTCAAGTGGGACCGGGGAGCTGTTTTTT.

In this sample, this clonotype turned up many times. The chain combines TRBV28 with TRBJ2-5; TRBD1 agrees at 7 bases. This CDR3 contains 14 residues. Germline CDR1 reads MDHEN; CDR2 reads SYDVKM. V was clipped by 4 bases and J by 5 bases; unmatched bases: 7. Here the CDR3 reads CASSSQGLRETQYF. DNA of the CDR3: TGTGCCAGCAGTTCACAGGGGCTCCGTGAGACCCAGTACTTC.

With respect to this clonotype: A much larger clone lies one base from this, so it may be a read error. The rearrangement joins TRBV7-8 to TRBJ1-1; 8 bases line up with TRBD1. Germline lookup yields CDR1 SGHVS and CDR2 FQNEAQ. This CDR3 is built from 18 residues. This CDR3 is CASSLRGTQGVFGTEALF. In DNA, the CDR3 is TGTGCCAGCAGCTTAAGGGGGACACAGGGGGTCTTTGGCACTGAAGCTCTCTTT.

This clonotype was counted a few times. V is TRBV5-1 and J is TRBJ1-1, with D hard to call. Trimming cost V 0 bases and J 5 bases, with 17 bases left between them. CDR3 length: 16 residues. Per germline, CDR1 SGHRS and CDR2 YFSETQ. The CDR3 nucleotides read TGCGCCAGCAGCTTGGGGACGAATAGGCCGGGGACTGAAGCTTTCTTT. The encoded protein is CASSLGTNRPGTEAFF.

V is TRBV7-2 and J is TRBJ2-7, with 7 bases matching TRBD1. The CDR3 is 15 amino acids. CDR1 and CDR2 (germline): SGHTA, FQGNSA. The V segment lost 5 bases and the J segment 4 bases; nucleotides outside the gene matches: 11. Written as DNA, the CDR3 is TGTGCCAGCAGCAGACAGGGATTGAGAAGGTACGAGCAGTACTTC. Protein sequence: CASSRQGLRRYEQYF. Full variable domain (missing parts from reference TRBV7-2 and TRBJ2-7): GAGVSQSPSNKVTEKGKDVELRCDPISGHTALYWYRQSLGQGLEFLIYFQGNSAPDKSGLPSDRFSAERTGGSVSTLTIQRTQQEDSAVYLCASSRQGLRRYEQYFGPGTRLTVT.

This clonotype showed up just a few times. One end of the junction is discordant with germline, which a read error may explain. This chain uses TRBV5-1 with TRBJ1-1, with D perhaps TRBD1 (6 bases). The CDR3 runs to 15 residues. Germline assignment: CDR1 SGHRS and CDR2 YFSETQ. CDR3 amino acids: CASNLGGGRGTEAFF. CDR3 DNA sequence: TGCGCCAGCAACTTGGGGGGGGGCAGAGGCACTGAAGCTTTCTTT.

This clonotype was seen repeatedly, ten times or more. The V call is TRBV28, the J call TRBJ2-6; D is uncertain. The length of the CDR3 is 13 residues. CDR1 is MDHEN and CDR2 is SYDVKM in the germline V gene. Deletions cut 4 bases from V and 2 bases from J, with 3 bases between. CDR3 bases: TGTGCCAGCAGTTCTACTGGGGCCAACGTCCTGACTTTC. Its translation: CASSSTGANVLTF.

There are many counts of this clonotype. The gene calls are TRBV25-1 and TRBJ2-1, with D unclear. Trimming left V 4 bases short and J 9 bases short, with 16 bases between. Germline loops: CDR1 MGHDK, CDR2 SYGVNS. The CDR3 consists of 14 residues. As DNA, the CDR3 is TGTGCCAGCAGTGTATCGGGCAAGACCGGTGAGCAGTTCTTC. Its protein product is CASSVSGKTGEQFF.